The rows below give T cell receptor beta chains drawn from one sample of a study of early T cells in non-severe SARS-CoV-2 infection. In TCRdb, the 5' RACE reads were re-called with MiXCR into one record per CDR3 protein. The sample consists of about 28,000 distinct CDR3 sequences, less than 6% of them appearing once. Sequenced here: whole blood, sampled at baseline. The receptors were sampled from an adult who was a healthcare worker with PCR-confirmed SARS-CoV-2 infection or an uninfected control (not recorded which). CDR3s include the opening cysteine and the closing phenylalanine or tryptophan. Fields, in order: V gene, J gene, D gene, clone size, CDR3 protein, CDR3 DNA. A D gene is named only where the DNA matches it firmly. The listing skips clone size in some rows; elsewhere it reads once, few, many or a size class.

TRBV28	TRBJ2-1	TRBD1	many	CAVDRVNEQFF	TGTGCCGTAGACAGGGTCAATGAGCAGTTCTTC
TRBV6-5	TRBJ2-7	NA	many	CASSPPSGDSREQYF	TGTGCCAGCAGTCCCCCCTCCGGGGATTCGAGGGAGCAGTACTTC
TRBV10-3	TRBJ2-2	TRBD2	many	CAIKGGGSGTGELFF	TGTGCCATCAAGGGAGGCGGGAGTGGGACCGGGGAGCTGTTTTTT
TRBV5-1	TRBJ2-3	TRBD2	many	CASSLAGGRADTQYF	TGCGCCAGCAGCTTGGCTGGCGGGAGGGCAGATACGCAGTATTTT
TRBV5-1	TRBJ2-6	NA	many	CASSLMGSLGANVLTF	TGCGCCAGCAGCTTGATGGGTTCACTTGGGGCCAACGTCCTGACTTTC
TRBV20-1	TRBJ2-7	TRBD1	many	CSASRTGANYEQYF	TGCAGTGCGAGCCGGACAGGCGCGAACTACGAGCAGTACTTC
TRBV5-1	TRBJ1-4	NA	few	CASSLATINEKLFF	TGCGCCAGCAGCTTGGCCACCATTAATGAAAAACTGTTTTTT
TRBV7-9	TRBJ2-1	NA	NA	CASSPWGSNRGGSYNEQFF	TGTGCCAGCAGCCCCTGGGGATCCAACAGGGGAGGCTCCTACAATGAGCAGTTCTTC
TRBV18	TRBJ2-5	NA	many	CASSPTKKMGARETQYF	TGTGCCAGCTCACCGACGAAGAAGATGGGGGCTCGAGAGACCCAGTACTTC
TRBV5-1	TRBJ2-7	NA	many	CASSLASGAYEQYF	TGCGCCAGCAGCTTGGCTTCAGGAGCCTACGAGCAGTACTTC
TRBV19	TRBJ1-2	NA	many	CASSNDRLTSSYGYTF	TGTGCCAGTAGTAATGACAGGCTTACTTCCTCCTATGGCTACACCTTC
TRBV12-3/TRBV12-4	TRBJ1-2	TRBD1	many	CASRTGTGDYGYTF	TGTGCCAGCAGGACCGGGACAGGTGACTATGGCTACACCTTC
TRBV19	TRBJ2-5	NA	many	CASTLGQGDETQYF	TGTGCCAGTACCCTGGGGCAGGGAGACGAGACCCAGTACTTC
TRBV7-9	TRBJ1-1	NA	NA	CASSYGREAFF	TGTGCCAGCAGCTACGGACGTGAAGCTTTCTTT
TRBV7-7	TRBJ2-2	TRBD2	many	CASSSGTSLNTGELFF	TGTGCCAGCAGCTCAGGGACTAGCCTGAACACCGGGGAGCTGTTTTTT
TRBV5-4	TRBJ1-3	NA	many	CASSSLGGAGNTIYF	TGTGCCAGCAGCTCCCTGGGGGGGGCCGGAAACACCATATATTTT
TRBV11-2	TRBJ2-3	NA	NA	CASSFSPQMDTQYF	TGTGCCAGCAGCTTTTCCCCCCAGATGGATACGCAGTATTTT
TRBV28	TRBJ1-2	NA	many	CASKDSPYGYTF	TGTGCCAGTAAGGACAGCCCCTATGGCTACACCTTC
TRBV12-3/TRBV12-4	TRBJ2-3	TRBD1	many	CASSLGDRGTDTQYF	TGTGCCAGCAGTTTAGGGGACAGGGGAACAGATACGCAGTATTTT
TRBV6-5	TRBJ1-2	NA	NA	CASSYDSRPSNYGYTF	TGTGCCAGCAGTTACGACAGTAGACCCTCTAACTATGGCTACACCTTC
TRBV30	TRBJ2-3	NA	many	CAWSERSRTDTQYF	TGTGCCTGGAGCGAGCGCAGCCGCACAGATACGCAGTATTTT
TRBV6-6	TRBJ2-3	TRBD2	medium-sized	CASSGGEGGSTDTQYF	TGTGCCAGCTCCGGGGGGGAGGGAGGCAGCACAGATACGCAGTATTTT
TRBV7-9	TRBJ1-2	NA	many	CASSLVGAGHGYTF	TGTGCCAGCAGCTTAGTGGGGGCAGGCCACGGCTACACCTTC
TRBV7-8	TRBJ1-1	NA	few	CASSSAGMNTEAFF	TGTGCCAGCAGCTCCGCGGGAATGAACACTGAAGCTTTCTTT
TRBV19	TRBJ1-1	TRBD1	many	CASSIRDRGITAFF	TGTGCCAGTAGTATCCGGGACAGGGGTATAACAGCTTTCTTT
TRBV6-1	TRBJ2-1	NA	many	CASFLGEGGRSEQFF	TGTGCCAGTTTCCTGGGCGAGGGGGGGCGATCTGAGCAGTTCTTC
TRBV3-1	TRBJ1-2	NA	few	CASSQGPNGYTF	TGTGCCAGCAGCCAAGGACCCAATGGCTACACCTTC
TRBV6-6	TRBJ2-2	TRBD1	many	CASRRQGANTGELFF	TGTGCCAGCAGACGACAGGGGGCGAACACCGGGGAGCTGTTTTTT
TRBV11-2	TRBJ2-3	NA	many	CASSKLSAATQYF	TGTGCCAGCAGCAAACTTTCGGCGGCGACGCAGTATTTT
TRBV12-3/TRBV12-4	TRBJ2-3	NA	many	CASSLDSANPSTDTQYF	TGTGCCAGCAGTTTGGATTCAGCCAACCCTAGCACAGATACGCAGTATTTT
TRBV5-4	TRBJ2-1	NA	many	CASSLGPFNEQFF	TGTGCCAGCAGCTTGGGACCTTTCAATGAGCAGTTCTTC
TRBV11-2	TRBJ1-1	NA	many	CASSQGQNTEAFF	TGTGCCAGCAGCCAAGGACAGAACACTGAAGCTTTCTTT
TRBV12-3/TRBV12-4	TRBJ1-5	TRBD1	many	CASRTGTDSNQPQHF	TGTGCCAGCAGGACCGGGACAGATAGCAATCAGCCCCAGCATTTT
TRBV6-5	TRBJ1-5	NA	many	CASSSNYGQPQHF	TGTGCCAGCAGTTCCAACTATGGGCAGCCCCAGCATTTT
TRBV6-1	TRBJ1-5	NA	many	CASRPRENQPQHF	TGTGCCAGCAGGCCCCGGGAGAATCAGCCCCAGCATTTT
TRBV7-6	TRBJ2-3	TRBD1	many	CASSFGTGGNTQYF	TGTGCCAGCAGCTTCGGGACAGGGGGAAATACGCAGTATTTT
TRBV3-1	TRBJ2-5	NA	NA	CASSQGLGGQETQYF	TGTGCCAGCAGCCAAGGTCTAGGGGGACAAGAGACCCAGTACTTC
TRBV6-5	TRBJ1-5	TRBD1	many	CASSVDREDQPQHF	TGTGCCAGCAGCGTCGACAGGGAAGACCAGCCCCAGCATTTT
TRBV7-9	TRBJ2-7	NA	many	CASSLRGGGPTYEQYF	TGTGCCAGCAGCTTAAGAGGTGGCGGGCCTACCTACGAGCAGTACTTC
TRBV27	TRBJ2-3	TRBD1	many	CASSLQGQGAVTQYF	TGTGCCAGCAGTTTACAGGGACAGGGGGCCGTTACGCAGTATTTT
TRBV28	TRBJ1-1	NA	many	CASSLSESEAFF	TGTGCCAGCAGTTTATCGGAATCTGAAGCTTTCTTT
TRBV7-2	TRBJ2-3	TRBD2	many	CASSSRLAGGPDTQYF	TGTGCCAGCAGCTCCCGACTAGCGGGGGGGCCAGATACGCAGTATTTT
TRBV7-9	TRBJ2-1	TRBD1	few	CASSSRWDSDSEQFF	TGTGCCAGCAGCTCGAGGTGGGACAGTGATAGTGAGCAGTTCTTC